Below are 16 T cell receptor beta chains sequenced from a single sample in a study of technical replicates of blood from several donors. The assay was immunoSEQ multiplex PCR, and TCRdb's table has in-frame clones only and misses some. The sample lists tens of thousands of clones; 94% were seen once. Sequenced sample: T cells isolated from PBMCs. Every receptor here comes from a human donor in good health.

The chain recombines TRBV25-1 with TRBJ1-1; D not resolved. Germline assignment: CDR1 MGHDK and CDR2 SYGVNS. The CDR3 runs 13 residues. The germline V and J ends were trimmed by 1 base and 5 bases, with 8 bases remaining between them. The CDR3 reads CASSEFEGTEAFF. The CDR3 DNA is TGTGCCAGCAGTGAATTTGAGGGTACTGAAGCTTTCTTT.

The rearrangement uses TRBV6-1 and TRBJ1-1; weak D call: TRBD1 (5 bases). Germline lookup yields CDR1 MNHNS and CDR2 SASEGT. Trimming stripped 7 bases from V and 4 bases from J, with 10 bases between. CDR3 length equals 12 residues. In DNA, the CDR3 is TGTGCCAGCAAGTTTAGGGGCACTGAAGCTTTCTTT. It translates to CASKFRGTEAFF.

The chain couples TRBV12-5 to TRBJ1-2; D is undetermined. CDR1 is LGHNT, CDR2 FRNRAP, per germline. Trimming pared 0 bases from V and 3 bases from J, leaving 26 bases between. This CDR3 is built from 20 residues. For the CDR3, the DNA is TGTGCTAGTGGTTTGGTATTGGAAGTGTGGAATCGCCCGAGGGACTATGGCTACACCTTC. This codes for CASGLVLEVWNRPRDYGYTF.

The V and J genes are TRBV29-1 and TRBJ2-7; tentatively, D is TRBD1 (5 bases). The length of the CDR3 is 11 residues. The V and J ends lost 3 bases and 4 bases respectively, with 7 bases between them. Germline assignment: CDR1 SQVTM and CDR2 ANQGSEA. The CDR3 DNA sequence: TGCAGCGTTGACAAGGGGTACGAGCAGTACTTC. This codes for CSVDKGYEQYF.

The chain employs TRBV27 and TRBJ2-5; 7 positions agree with TRBD2. V shed 6 bases, J shed 4 bases, and the junction held 14 bases outside the gene matches. Germline CDR1 and CDR2: MNHEY and SMNVEV (reference sequence). The CDR3 length is 16 residues. DNA for the CDR3: TGTGCCAGCAGCCCCATCATGGCGGGAGCCCCAGAGACCCAGTACTTC. Translation: CASSPIMAGAPETQYF.

This chain uses TRBV9 with TRBJ1-1, with D unclear. Trimming shortened V by 3 bases and J by 6 bases, and 12 bases separated the two germline ends. Germline V gene data show CDR1 as SGDLS and CDR2 as YYNGEE. This CDR3 has 13 amino acids. The CDR3 bases are TGTGCCAGCAGCGCCCAGATTTGGTCTGAAGCTTTCTTT. Protein sequence: CASSAQIWSEAFF. The variable domain in full, completed from reference TRBV9 and TRBJ1-1, reads DSGVTQTPKHLITATGQRVTLRCSPRSGDLSVYWYQQSLDQGLQFLIQYYNGEERAKGNILERFSAQQFPDLHSELNLSSLELGDSALYFCASSAQIWSEAFFGQGTRLTVV.

This clone was counted only a few times. This rearrangement joins TRBV9 to TRBJ1-4; 7 positions agree with TRBD1. This CDR3 contains 13 residues. Per the germline V gene, CDR1 is SGDLS and CDR2 is YYNGEE. Trimming at V came to 9 bases and at J to 4 bases, leaving 6 bases not matched to a gene. CDR3 amino acids: CATKDRLNEKLFF. In DNA, the CDR3 is TGTGCCACTAAGGACAGGCTTAATGAAAAACTGTTTTTT.

V usage is TRBV10-3 and J usage is TRBJ2-5; D possibly corresponds to TRBD1 (6 bases). This CDR3 is built from 18 residues. V lost 0 bases, J lost 2 bases, and 19 bases lay in between. The germline CDR1 and CDR2 sequences are ENHRY and SYGVKD. The CDR3 loop reads CAISESNVDRRIQETQYF. In DNA, the CDR3 is TGTGCCATCAGTGAGTCGAATGTAGACAGGAGGATACAAGAGACCCAGTACTTC.

The chain recombines TRBV7-9 with TRBJ2-5; 8 bases are a match to TRBD2. The CDR3 is 17 amino acids. Germline loops: CDR1 SEHNR, CDR2 FQNEAQ (reference sequence). Trimming took 2 bases from V and 5 from J; bases not matched to a gene: 13. Written as DNA, the CDR3 is TGTGCCAGCAGCTTACGCGGAGGACTAGCCGGGGGGGAGACCCAGTACTTC. This encodes CASSLRGGLAGGETQYF.

In this sample, this clone turned up a few times. V is TRBV12-5 and J is TRBJ1-5, with D possibly TRBD1 on 6 matching bases. Germline V gene sequence: CDR1 LGHNT, CDR2 FRNRAP. The CDR3 has 12 residues. V lost 6 bases to trimming and J lost 5 bases, with 8 bases between them. CDR3 in DNA: TGTGCTAGTGGACAGGGTGATCAGCCCCAGCATTTT. It encodes CASGQGDQPQHF.

The chain recombines TRBV6-1 with TRBJ2-3, with unresolved D. CDR1 is MNHNS and CDR2 is SASEGT in the germline V gene. Trimming removed 1 base from V and 2 bases from J, with 7 bases in between. The CDR3 extends over 14 amino acids. This CDR3 is CASSEGQHTDTQYF. DNA for the CDR3: TGTGCCAGCAGTGAAGGTCAACACACAGATACGCAGTATTTT.

This chain joins TRBV7-3 and TRBJ1-2; TRBD1 is a possible D gene (6 bases). The CDR3 loop spans 13 amino acids. CDR1 is SGHTA and CDR2 is FQGTGA in the germline V gene. The V end lost 2 bases, the J end lost 7 bases, and 11 bases lay between the germline ends. CDR3 amino acids: CASSLSSGVGYTF. Here the CDR3 DNA reads TGTGCCAGCAGCTTATCTTCAGGGGTTGGCTACACCTTC.

The chain employs TRBV14 and TRBJ2-7, with D maybe TRBD1 (6 bases). V lost 4 bases and J 3 bases, leaving 10 bases between the germline ends. Germline assignment: CDR1 SGHDN and CDR2 FVKESK. The CDR3 contains 13 residues. Here the CDR3 DNA reads TGTGCCAGCAGCCCACTACAGGGCTACGAGCAGTACTTC. Translating it yields CASSPLQGYEQYF.

The rearrangement uses TRBV9 and TRBJ2-3, with D tentatively TRBD2 (6 bases). Trimming cost V 7 bases and J 2 bases, with 11 bases left between them. The CDR3 sequence is 13 residues long. Germline loops: CDR1 SGDLS, CDR2 YYNGEE. The CDR3 spells CASASVTTDTQYF. CDR3 DNA sequence: TGTGCCAGCGCTAGCGTGACCACAGATACGCAGTATTTT. Supplemented by reference TRBV9 and TRBJ2-3, the full variable domain reads DSGVTQTPKHLITATGQRVTLRCSPRSGDLSVYWYQQSLDQGLQFLIQYYNGEERAKGNILERFSAQQFPDLHSELNLSSLELGDSALYFCASASVTTDTQYFGPGTRLTVL.

The chain combines TRBV2 with TRBJ2-1; D is possibly TRBD2 (6 bases). The germline gives CDR1 SNHLY, CDR2 FYNNEI. Trimming removed 4 bases at V and 2 bases at J, with 18 bases between. This CDR3 has 17 residues. CDR3 protein: CASSGSSGDNPYNEQFF. DNA of the CDR3: TGTGCCAGCAGTGGGAGTTCGGGGGATAATCCCTACAATGAGCAGTTCTTC.

The V and J genes are TRBV28 and TRBJ1-4; TRBD1 aligns across 7 bases. This CDR3 comprises 15 residues. With V trimmed by 6 bases and J by 3 bases, 7 bases remained unmatched. Germline CDR1 MDHEN, CDR2 SYDVKM. The CDR3 DNA sequence: TGTGCCAGCAGACGAGACAGGGAATCTAATGAAAAACTGTTTTTT. Protein sequence: CASRRDRESNEKLFF.